This T cell receptor (beta chain) was observed in a study of early T cells in non-severe SARS-CoV-2 infection. Note on this clonotype: A much larger clonotype is one base distant, so this may be a read error.

TCRdb fed the 5' RACE reads into MiXCR, producing one record per CDR3 protein. This table has about 60,000 distinct CDR3 sequences, around 12% appearing once. This CDR3 is built from 11 residues. Germline loops: CDR1 SEHNR, CDR2 FQNEAQ (reference sequence). The V and J ends lost 8 bases and 10 bases respectively, with 13 bases between them. V and J are TRBV7-9 and TRBJ2-3; tentative D call: TRBD2 (6 bases). Source material: whole blood. The sequence came from an adult who was a healthcare worker with PCR-confirmed SARS-CoV-2 infection or an uninfected control (not recorded which). CDR3 sequence: CASGGGLSQYF. CDR3 bases: TGTGCCAGCGGTGGAGGGCTTTCGCAGTATTTT.